Each of the 14 T cell receptor beta chains below was sequenced from the same sample in a study of blood T cell repertoires in COVID-19. Sequenced by immunoSEQ multiplex PCR; TCRdb stores in-frame clones only, minus some. The top ten hold approximately 40% of the sample, which has over 65,000 clones, 60% to 80% seen once. Sequenced: peripheral blood. These receptors were collected from a man in his fifties or sixties with COVID-19, enrolled during active disease.

The chain is built from TRBV18 and TRBJ2-4; TRBD1 aligns across 7 bases. CDR3 length: 17 amino acids. Losses at the gene ends were 6 bases for V and 3 bases for J; bases not matched to a gene: 14. CDR1 is KGHSH and CDR2 is LQKENI in the germline V gene. CDR3 region: CASSPTQTTGFKNIQYF. Written as DNA, the CDR3 is TGTGCCAGCTCCCCTACCCAGACGACAGGGTTCAAAAACATTCAGTACTTC.

This chain connects TRBV6-6 to TRBJ1-1; D perhaps matches TRBD1 (6 bases). The germline CDR1 and CDR2 sequences are MNHNY and SVGAGI (reference sequence). The germline V and J ends were trimmed by 5 bases and 4 bases, with 11 bases remaining between them. The CDR3 is 13 residues long. CDR3 residues: CASSEAGATEAFF. Here the CDR3 DNA reads TGTGCCAGCAGTGAGGCGGGGGCCACTGAAGCTTTCTTT.

This sequence joins TRBV7-2 and TRBJ2-5; 9 bases agree with TRBD2. Germline V gives CDR1 SGHTA, CDR2 FQGNSA. The CDR3 extends over 16 amino acids. V trimming: 0 bases; J trimming: 9 bases; junction bases outside the gene matches: 11. The CDR3 region is CASSLALAGTQWAQYF. CDR3 coding DNA: TGTGCCAGCAGCTTAGCGCTAGCGGGGACTCAGTGGGCCCAGTACTTC.

This clone has a single count. This chain connects TRBV9 to TRBJ2-6, with D perhaps TRBD1 (6 bases). Germline V gives CDR1 SGDLS, CDR2 YYNGEE. The CDR3 has 20 amino acids. V was cut by 1 base and J by 1 base, with 21 bases left in between. CDR3 sequence (DNA): TGTGCCAGCAGCGTACCTAATGGGGGCCATATTAGGTCTGGGGCCAACGTCCTGACTTTC. This translates into CASSVPNGGHIRSGANVLTF.

The gene calls are TRBV6-5 and TRBJ2-3, with a tentative D call TRBD1 (6 bases). The CDR3 loop spans 15 amino acids. With 7 bases removed from V and 5 bases from J, the gap between germline ends came to 19 bases. The germline V gene has CDR1 MNHEY and CDR2 SVGAGI. The CDR3 is CASTDLGGEVDTQYF. CDR3 DNA: TGTGCCAGCACCGACCTAGGGGGTGAAGTAGATACGCAGTATTTT.

The V and J genes are TRBV7-9 and TRBJ2-5, with D maybe TRBD2 (6 bases). V was pared by 5 bases and J by 1 base, with 14 bases between. This CDR3 has 15 amino acids. Germline values: CDR1 SEHNR, CDR2 FQNEAQ (reference sequence). The CDR3, as DNA: TGTGCCAGCAGCCAACCCGGGACTCTCCAAGAGACCCAGTACTTC. Translated: CASSQPGTLQETQYF.

Turning to this clone: A junction end diverges from the germline sequence, so it may reflect a read error. The chain uses TRBV7-7 and TRBJ2-1; weak D call: TRBD2 (5 bases). The CDR3 consists of 12 residues. Germline V lookup: CDR1 SSHAT, CDR2 FNYEAQ (reference sequence). The CDR3 nucleotides are TGTGCTAGCAGCTTAGCCGAGGGTGAGCAGTTCTTC. The encoded protein is CASSLAEGEQFF.

CDR3 sequence reads: CASSPGLAESDTQYF. CDR3 nucleotide sequence: TGTGCCAGCAGCCCGGGACTAGCGGAGTCAGATACGCAGTATTTT. This chain joins TRBV7-8 and TRBJ2-3; 11 bases align to TRBD2. Germline V gene lookup returns CDR1 SGHVS and CDR2 FQNEAQ. The CDR3 has 15 amino acids. V gave up 5 bases and J gave up 4 bases; unmatched junction bases: 5.

This clone is a singleton in its sample. The gene calls are TRBV6-6 and TRBJ2-1, with a tentative D call TRBD1 (6 bases). Looked up from germline, CDR1 is MNHNY and CDR2 is SVGAGI (reference sequence). The CDR3 runs 16 residues. Deletions cut 4 bases from V and 3 bases from J, with 16 bases between. CDR3 coding DNA: TGTGCCAGCAGTTCTAAACAGGGCCGATTCTACAATGAGCAGTTCTTC. It is translated as CASSSKQGRFYNEQFF.

The CDR3 DNA reads as TGTGCCAGCAGCGGACTAGCGGGAGGGAGGGAGCAGTACTTC. This gives the protein CASSGLAGGREQYF. This chain connects TRBV13 to TRBJ2-7, with 15 bases identical to TRBD2. The length of the CDR3 is 14 residues. Germline V CDR1 and CDR2: PRHDT, FYEKMQ (reference sequence). Trimming removed 5 bases from V and 7 bases from J; junction bases left unmatched: 3.

The chain links TRBV7-3 to TRBJ2-1, with 9 nucleotides matching TRBD2. Germline loops: CDR1 SGHTA, CDR2 FQGTGA. The CDR3 runs to 15 residues. V lost 3 bases and J lost 8; bases outside the gene matches: 8. Written as DNA, the CDR3 is TGTGCCAGCAGCTTGGGTAGCGGGAGCGGCGATGAGCAGTTCTTC. Protein: CASSLGSGSGDEQFF.

V usage is TRBV5-4 and J usage is TRBJ1-3, with D uncertain. Germline V gene sequence: CDR1 SGHNT, CDR2 YYREEE (reference sequence). Deletions cut 4 bases from V and 0 bases from J, with 11 bases between. CDR3 size: 15 residues. CDR3 protein: CASSLIGSSGNTIYF. The CDR3 DNA is TGTGCCAGCAGCCTTATTGGGAGCTCTGGAAACACCATATATTTT.

The chain uses TRBV19 and TRBJ1-4; TRBD1 might be the D (6 bases). V was cut by 4 bases and J by 4 bases, with 10 bases left in between. Per germline, CDR1 LNHDA and CDR2 SQIVND (reference sequence). The CDR3 covers 14 residues. The CDR3 protein is CASSTGQFNEKLFF. Written as DNA, the CDR3 is TGTGCCAGTAGTACCGGACAGTTTAATGAAAAACTGTTTTTT.

This clone was picked up a small number of times. The V call is TRBV11-2, the J call TRBJ2-7; 9 nucleotides align to TRBD1. The CDR3 covers 14 residues. The V segment lost 4 bases and the J segment 3 bases; nucleotides outside the gene matches: 4. Per germline, CDR1 SGHAT and CDR2 FQNNGV. CDR3 DNA: TGTGCCAGCAGCTCCGGGACAGGGTACTACGAGCAGTACTTC. Translating it yields CASSSGTGYYEQYF.